The next 15 T cell receptor beta chains were all read from a single sample in a study of cytomegalovirus exposure and HLA in healthy donors. PCR employed 60 Vbeta and 13 Jbeta primers. Repertoires were generated with immunoSEQ multiplex PCR, while TCRdb's copy carries only in-frame clones and drops some. The sample carries about 150,000 clones, 68% recorded once. The sequenced sample consisted of PBMCs. The receptors come from a man in his sixties in good health and CMV-seronegative.

This clone was seen a single time. The V call is TRBV5-4, the J call TRBJ2-7; 10 bases are shared with TRBD2. This CDR3 comprises 14 residues. With 1 base clipped from V and 6 bases from J, the junction kept 4 bases outside the gene matches. Germline V gives CDR1 SGHNT, CDR2 YYREEE (reference sequence). The CDR3 sequence: CASSLQREGREQYF. The CDR3 DNA follows: TGTGCCAGCAGCTTGCAGCGGGAGGGCCGCGAGCAGTACTTC.

The rearrangement joins TRBV7-2 to TRBJ1-2; no clear D. Germline CDR1 SGHTA, CDR2 FQGNSA. The CDR3 runs to 15 residues. Trimming took off 1 base at V and 3 bases at J, with 12 bases between the two ends. DNA of the CDR3: TGTGCCAGCAGCTTAGATCCGGTCCAGGACTATGGCTACACCTTC. It translates to CASSLDPVQDYGYTF.

The chain employs TRBV7-9 and TRBJ2-1; 11 bases match TRBD2. The CDR3 is 11 amino acids. V was clipped by 8 bases and J by 14 bases; unmatched bases: 5. Germline-derived CDR1 and CDR2 are SEHNR and FQNEAQ (reference sequence). The CDR3 sequence: CASARSGREFF. The CDR3 region has the DNA TGTGCCAGCGCCCGTAGCGGGAGGGAGTTCTTC.

The chain recombines TRBV5-1 with TRBJ2-5; 13 bases align to TRBD2. The CDR3 runs to 19 residues. Germline V gives CDR1 SGHRS, CDR2 YFSETQ. With 5 bases clipped from V and 0 bases from J, the junction kept 13 bases outside the gene matches. CDR3 region: CASRQKPGLAGPNQETQYF. The CDR3 nucleotides read TGCGCCAGCAGACAAAAACCGGGACTAGCGGGGCCAAACCAAGAGACCCAGTACTTC.

V gene TRBV30 combines with J gene TRBJ1-6; D is ambiguous. V was trimmed by 5 bases and J by 9 bases, leaving 14 bases between them. This CDR3 region has 13 residues. CDR1 and CDR2 from the germline V gene are GTSNPN and SVGIG (reference sequence). The CDR3 sequence: CAWLRELSSPLHF. CDR3 nucleotides: TGTGCCTGGCTCCGGGAGCTAAGTTCACCCCTCCACTTT.

The gene calls are TRBV5-4 and TRBJ2-1; TRBD1 is a possible D gene (5 bases). Trimming took off 0 bases at V and 6 bases at J, with 10 bases between the two ends. The germline V gene encodes CDR1 SGHNT and CDR2 YYREEE (reference sequence). The CDR3 has 14 amino acids. This CDR3 is CASSLARVANEQFF. The CDR3 coding sequence is TGTGCCAGCAGCTTGGCCAGGGTAGCCAATGAGCAGTTCTTC.

V is TRBV29-1 and J is TRBJ2-1, with 8 bases lining up with TRBD1. V dropped 6 bases and J dropped 4; count of bases not matched to a gene: 2. In germline, CDR1 is SQVTM, CDR2 ANQGSEA. CDR3 length: 12 amino acids. The CDR3 coding sequence is TGCAGCGTAGACAGGGGATACAATGAGCAGTTCTTC. Its protein product is CSVDRGYNEQFF.

This clone was detected a few times. The rearrangement uses TRBV6-1 and TRBJ1-2, with D unresolved. This CDR3 has 12 residues. V shed 8 bases and J shed 6 bases, with 13 bases lying between them. The germline V gene has CDR1 MNHNS and CDR2 SASEGT. The CDR3 bases are TGTGCCAGCGATAGCGACCTAAATGGCTACACCTTC. Translated, it gives CASDSDLNGYTF.

CDR3 amino acids: CSVVGGSVKNTEAFF. The CDR3 region has the DNA TGCAGCGTCGTTGGGGGGTCTGTGAAGAACACTGAAGCTTTCTTT. The rearrangement uses TRBV29-1 and TRBJ1-1; tentatively, D is TRBD1 (5 bases). The CDR3 runs to 15 residues. V was shortened by 6 bases and J by 1 base, with 18 bases between the two germline ends. Germline values: CDR1 SQVTM, CDR2 ANQGSEA.

The chain has TRBV5-6 and TRBJ2-7; 7 positions agree with TRBD2. This CDR3 is built from 12 residues. Germline V gene data show CDR1 as SGHDT and CDR2 as YYEEEE. V shed 5 bases, J shed 2 bases, and the junction held 1 base outside the gene matches. The CDR3 DNA sequence: TGTGCCAGCAGGGGAGGGACCTACGAGCAGTACTTC. It encodes CASRGGTYEQYF.

The V call is TRBV28, the J call TRBJ2-3; 7 nucleotides match TRBD1. The length of the CDR3 is 16 residues. Germline CDR1 reads MDHEN; CDR2 reads SYDVKM. V lost 6 bases, J lost 1 base, and 10 bases stayed unmatched. Written as DNA, the CDR3 is TGTGCCAGCAGCTCCCGACAGGGTGGGGGCACAGATACGCAGTATTTT. This sequence encodes CASSSRQGGGTDTQYF.

J is TRBJ2-5 and V is TRBV14; the D is unclear. The CDR3 length is 15 residues. Germline V gene sequence: CDR1 SGHDN, CDR2 FVKESK. V lost 4 bases and J 5 bases, leaving 17 bases between the germline ends. The CDR3 is CASSRVRKSWETQYF. CDR3 bases: TGTGCCAGCAGCCGAGTCCGTAAATCCTGGGAGACCCAGTACTTC.

V and J are TRBV29-1 and TRBJ2-1; D may be TRBD2 (6 bases). The germline V gene has CDR1 SQVTM and CDR2 ANQGSEA. The CDR3 consists of 13 residues. Trimming left V 1 base short and J 8 bases short, with 12 bases between. The CDR3 loop reads CSVEGGVRDEQFF. As DNA, the CDR3 is TGCAGCGTTGAAGGCGGGGTTCGGGATGAGCAGTTCTTC.

The rearrangement links TRBV29-1 to TRBJ1-2; 8 nucleotides match TRBD1. Trimming cost V 1 base and J 4 bases; bases outside gene matches: 2. Germline CDR1 reads SQVTM; CDR2 reads ANQGSEA. The length of the CDR3 is 13 residues. The DNA for the CDR3 is TGCAGCGTTGAAGGGGACAGGACCTATGGCTACACCTTC. Translating gives CSVEGDRTYGYTF.

This clone appeared a few times. This chain uses TRBV15 with TRBJ1-3; weak D call: TRBD1 (5 bases). V gave up 1 base and J gave up 4 bases, with 8 bases separating them. CDR1 is LNHNV, CDR2 YYDKDF, per germline (reference sequence). This CDR3 contains 14 residues. This CDR3 is CATSRGTSGNTIYF. In nucleotides, the CDR3 is TGTGCCACCAGCAGAGGGACATCCGGAAACACCATATATTTT.